Listed below are T cell receptor beta chains from one sample, sequenced in a study of early T cells in non-severe SARS-CoV-2 infection. TCRdb fed the 5' RACE reads into MiXCR, producing one record per CDR3 protein. The sample includes tens of thousands of distinct CDR3 sequences, 5% to 6.5% of them seen just once. The sample consisted of whole blood. All receptors come from an adult who was a healthcare worker with PCR-confirmed SARS-CoV-2 infection or an uninfected control (not recorded which). Each CDR3 is given with its conserved first and last residue. The D gene is left open where the match is weak. Clone size is given for some rows only: seen once, a few or many times, or a class if the clone is expanded.

many,TRBJ2-3,TRBV3-1,TRBD1,TGTGCCAGCACCCGAGGATCCGGGACAGGGTCGGGTACGCAGTATTTT,CASTRGSGTGSGTQYF
NA,TRBJ2-1,TRBV24-1,TRBD2,TGTGCCACCAGTGATCCCGGGACTAGCGGGAGGGCAGGGGAGCAGTTCTTC,CATSDPGTSGRAGEQFF
few,TRBJ2-5,TRBV7-8,NA,TGTGCCAGCAGCTTACCCCTTGGGCAGGGGACCCAAGAGACCCAGTACTTC,CASSLPLGQGTQETQYF
few,TRBJ2-2,TRBV20-1,TRBD2,TGCAGTGCTAGGGCGGGAGCGGGCACCGGGGAGCTGTTTTTT,CSARAGAGTGELFF
many,TRBJ1-4,TRBV4-2,NA,TGTGCCAGCAGCCAAGATTGGGAAAAACTGTTTTTT,CASSQDWEKLFF
many,TRBJ1-2,TRBV19,NA,TGTGCCAGTACCAGGGGACCTCTTTATGGCTACACCTTC,CASTRGPLYGYTF
many,TRBJ2-3,TRBV19,NA,TGTGCCAGTAGTGCGGAGGGCCCCACAGATACGCAGTATTTT,CASSAEGPTDTQYF
many,TRBJ2-7,TRBV10-3,TRBD2,TGTGCCATCAATGATGGACTAGCGGGCTACGAGCAGTACTTC,CAINDGLAGYEQYF
many,TRBJ1-5,TRBV6-1,NA,TGTGCCAGCAGGCGGACGGGGGAGGTTCAGCCCCAGCATTTT,CASRRTGEVQPQHF
NA,TRBJ2-7,TRBV20-1,NA,TGCAGTGCTCGAGGGGCAGCATTCACTTACTCCTACGAGCAGTACTTC,CSARGAAFTYSYEQYF
few,TRBJ2-1,TRBV6-2/TRBV6-3,NA,TGTGCCAGCAGTTACCCCCGACAGGCCTTAGTCTCCTACAATGAGCAGTTCTTC,CASSYPRQALVSYNEQFF
many,TRBJ1-2,TRBV2,TRBD1,TGTGCCAGCCGACAGGGGCCTATGGGAGGCTACACCTTC,CASRQGPMGGYTF
many,TRBJ1-3,TRBV18,TRBD1,TGTGCCAGCTCTACCGGGACAGGGGCTGGAAACACCATATATTTT,CASSTGTGAGNTIYF
many,TRBJ2-7,TRBV27,TRBD1,TGTGCCAGCAGTTCCTCCTCCTACGACGGACAGGGGGGGCCCTACGAGCAGTACTTC,CASSSSSYDGQGGPYEQYF